This T cell receptor beta chain was found in a study of OX40 agonist ivuxolimab in advanced cancers. Regarding the research as a whole: Ivuxolimab was a fully human IgG2 agonistic monoclonal antibody targeting the costimulatory receptor OX40 (CD134). Intravenous ivuxolimab was administered to patients every 2 weeks at six dose levels: 0.01, 0.1, 0.3, 1.5, 3 and 10 mg/kg. Of the roughly 52 dose-escalation patients, hepatocellular carcinoma was present in approximately 20, melanoma in approximately 15, renal cell carcinoma in 9 and head and neck cancer in 9. In the dose-escalation cohort, roughly 82% of patients were male, and the mean age was around 60 years with a range of roughly 20 to 80. Patients were allowed to have had prior anti-PD-1, anti-PD-L1 or anti-CTLA-4 therapy, and approximately 40% of the dose-escalation patients had been treated with checkpoint inhibitors. Partial responses occurred in three dose-escalation patients: two with cutaneous melanoma and one with hepatocellular carcinoma. Peripheral TCRbeta sequencing aimed to test whether ivuxolimab altered TCR sequence diversity and caused clonal T-cell expansion. The monotherapy dose-escalation portion (N ≈ 50 patients) of the phase I ivuxolimab trial is reported in the paper.

What the study reported, not specific to this receptor: Low levels of normalized T-cell clonal expansion were also seen in some patients who did not respond. Partial responders in the 0.1-3.0 mg/kg groups had among the lowest normalized peripheral clonal expansion, especially among CD8+ T cells. Clonal expansion of both CD4+ and CD8+ blood T cells was observed from baseline to week 6 at doses 0.1 to 3.0 mg/kg. Which antigens the clonally expanded peripheral T cells were specific for was not determined. After ivuxolimab, CD8+ T cells had more expanded clones than CD4+ T cells on average.

The trial excluded patients who had a history of autoimmune disease or were on systemic immunosuppression. Peripheral blood for TCR sequencing was drawn from every dose cohort at baseline, at cycle 4 day 1 and at cycle 7 day 1. The samples were taken from a phase I, first-in-human, multicenter, open-label dose-escalation trial of ivuxolimab. Adults with locally advanced or metastatic melanoma, renal cell carcinoma, hepatocellular carcinoma or head and neck squamous cell carcinoma were enrolled in the trial. Before TCR sequencing, CD4+ T cells and CD8+ T cells were sorted from peripheral blood as separate populations. As to this clone: Its antigen is still unknown. No base-level quality is on record; no much larger clone is a single base apart.

Genomic DNA was extracted from sorted cells for sequencing of the TCRbeta CDR3 region. The immunoSEQ Assay was used to sequence the TCRbeta CDR3 regions. TCRdb limited this immuneACCESS table to in-frame rearrangements with V and J called. A share of clones is missing; checked studies link under half to unresolved V genes, and the rest is unexplained. The sample includes about 50,000 clones, with about 76% observed a single time. The ten biggest clones cover more than 0.9% of the sample. The CDR3 goes from the cysteine to the phenylalanine over 14 residues. Just CDR3 DNA is preserved here, 42 bases in frame from base 1. The germline V gene (reference sequence) provides CDR1 SGHNT and CDR2 YYREEE. Deletion took 0 bases off V and 4 bases off J, with a span of 9 bases between the germline ends.

Recombination linked TRBV5-4 to TRBJ2-3; a tentative D call is TRBD1 (5 bases match). The TCR was taken from an adult with an advanced solid tumor such as melanoma, head and neck, liver or kidney cancer. The material was CD4+ or CD8+ T cells sorted from blood, obtained in a trial of the OX40 agonist ivuxolimab. The DNA sequence is given as TGTGCCAGCAGCTTGGCGGCAGGGTCAGATACGCAGTATTTT. It is translated as CASSLAAGSDTQYF.